A single sample gave rise to the 31 T cell receptor beta chains below, sequenced in a study of blood T cell repertoires in COVID-19. The assay was immunoSEQ multiplex PCR, and TCRdb's table has in-frame clones only and misses some. The sample shows fewer than 100,000 clones, 65% to 90% of them seen only once. Sequences were obtained from peripheral blood. These receptor sequences come from a man in his sixties with acute or convalescent COVID-19.

The sample holds a few counts of this clone. The chain carries TRBV7-9 and TRBJ2-2, with 9 bases identical to TRBD1. Germline CDR1 is SEHNR and CDR2 is FQNEAQ (reference sequence). J was trimmed by 1 base and V by 5 bases; bases with no gene match: 11. The CDR3 extends over 18 amino acids. The CDR3 DNA sequence: TGTGCCAGCAGCCCCGACAGGGGGTGGCTTCAGAACACCGGGGAGCTGTTTTTT. It is translated as CASSPDRGWLQNTGELFF.

The chain joins TRBV7-2 to TRBJ2-3; D uncertain. The CDR3 has 14 residues. Trimming pared 3 bases from V and 1 base from J, leaving 8 bases between. The germline V gene encodes CDR1 SGHTA and CDR2 FQGNSA. The CDR3 coding sequence is TGTGCCAGCAGCTTGCAGAGCGGCACAGATACGCAGTATTTT. Protein sequence: CASSLQSGTDTQYF. The full variable domain, in which reference TRBV7-2 and TRBJ2-3 provide the parts outside the CDR3, is GAGVSQSPSNKVTEKGKDVELRCDPISGHTALYWYRQSLGQGLEFLIYFQGNSAPDKSGLPSDRFSAERTGGSVSTLTIQRTQQEDSAVYLCASSLQSGTDTQYFGPGTRLTVL.

The chain couples TRBV12-5 to TRBJ2-5; 8 positions match TRBD1. The V and J ends lost 0 bases and 5 bases, in that order; junction bases with no gene match: 5. Per the germline V gene, CDR1 is LGHNT and CDR2 is FRNRAP. There are 15 residues in the CDR3. The CDR3 spells CASGLVTGGRETQYF. CDR3 nucleotides: TGTGCTAGTGGTTTGGTAACAGGGGGAAGGGAGACCCAGTACTTC. Full variable domain (missing parts from reference TRBV12-5 and TRBJ2-5): DARVTQTPRHKVTEMGQEVTMRCQPILGHNTVFWYRQTMMQGLELLAYFRNRAPLDDSGMPKDRFSAEMPDATLATLKIQPSEPRDSAVYFCASGLVTGGRETQYFGPGTRLLVL.

V and J are TRBV2 and TRBJ2-7; 14 positions agree with TRBD2. CDR1 and CDR2 from the germline V gene are SNHLY and FYNNEI. Unmatched junction bases numbered 24, after V lost 6 bases and J lost 2 bases. The CDR3 is made up of 22 amino acids. The CDR3 DNA is TGTGCCAGCAGACGCCGGGACAGACGACTAGCGGGAGGGCCTTCGGGTCCCTACGAGCAGTACTTC. Amino acids: CASRRRDRRLAGGPSGPYEQYF.

The chain carries TRBV5-5 and TRBJ2-1; 10 bases match TRBD2. CDR1 and CDR2 (germline): SGHKS, YYEKEE (reference sequence). V was clipped by 1 base and J by 8 bases; unmatched bases: 9. The CDR3 covers 16 residues. CDR3 protein: CASSLRSASGSYEQFF. CDR3 in DNA: TGTGCCAGCAGCTTGAGAAGCGCTAGCGGGAGCTATGAGCAGTTCTTC.

The rearrangement uses TRBV27 and TRBJ1-4, with D perhaps matching TRBD1 (5 bases). The CDR3 is 13 amino acids. CDR1 and CDR2 from the germline V gene are MNHEY and SMNVEV (reference sequence). The ends were cut back, 11 bases at V and 4 bases at J, with 14 bases in the middle. CDR3 DNA: TGTGCCTCCCGCGGGGCGGGTAATGAAAAACTGTTTTTT. It is translated as CASRGAGNEKLFF.

This chain connects TRBV3-1 (or the pseudogene TRBV3-2) to TRBJ2-7; no firm D call. The CDR3 contains 14 residues. Trimming left V 6 bases short and J 2 bases short, with 14 bases between. Germline V gives CDR1 LGHDT, CDR2 YNNKEL (reference sequence). In DNA form, the CDR3 reads TGTGCCAGCAGTCGTCGTGTAGAGCCCTACGAGCAGTACTTC. It translates to CASSRRVEPYEQYF.

This clone came up once. The chain recombines TRBV5-1 with TRBJ2-3, with unresolved D. The germline V gene encodes CDR1 SGHRS and CDR2 YFSETQ. There are 15 residues in the CDR3. Trimming removed 4 bases from V and 0 bases from J, with 12 bases in between. The CDR3 sequence: CASSPTSSSTDTQYF. DNA of the CDR3: TGCGCCAGCAGCCCTACCTCTTCTAGCACAGATACGCAGTATTTT.

This chain connects TRBV4-1 to TRBJ2-2, with a tentative D call TRBD1 (6 bases). Germline CDR1 reads MGHRA; CDR2 reads YSYEKL. V gave up 3 bases and J gave up 6 bases, with 17 bases separating them. The CDR3 runs 16 residues. The CDR3 sequence is CASSQRGVQGPGELFF. The CDR3 nucleotides are TGCGCCAGCAGCCAGAGGGGTGTACAGGGACCCGGGGAGCTGTTTTTT.

This clone came up once. The J gene is TRBJ2-7, the V gene TRBV5-4, with 7 bases aligning to TRBD1. The CDR3 spans 14 residues. V shed 4 bases, J shed 6 bases, and the junction held 10 bases outside the gene matches. CDR1 SGHNT and CDR2 YYREEE come from the germline V gene (reference sequence). CDR3 nucleotide sequence: TGTGCCAGCAGCCAAACAGGGGTCCTGAGCGAGCAGTACTTC. Translation: CASSQTGVLSEQYF.

By share of the sample, this clone is medium-sized. CDR3: CASRDPNTGELFF. The CDR3 nucleotides are TGTGCCAGCCGGGATCCCAACACCGGGGAGCTGTTTTTT. V is TRBV21-1 and J is TRBJ2-2; TRBD2, as called in the table, went unchecked against the DNA. TRBV21-1 is flagged as a pseudogene. There are 13 residues in the CDR3.

The chain combines TRBV10-3 with TRBJ2-3; 7 bases agree with TRBD2. The trim removed 2 bases at V and 0 bases at J, leaving 2 bases unmatched. CDR1 is ENHRY, CDR2 SYGVKD, per germline. The CDR3 is 15 amino acids. This CDR3 is CAISEGGVSTDTQYF. The CDR3 coding sequence is TGTGCCATCAGTGAGGGGGGGGTAAGCACAGATACGCAGTATTTT.

This chain links TRBV6-5 with TRBJ2-2, with TRBD1 as a possible D gene (6 bases). Germline loops: CDR1 MNHEY, CDR2 SVGAGI. Deletions cut 3 bases from V and 0 bases from J, with 11 bases between. The CDR3 has 16 residues. The CDR3 is CASSYFQGTNTGELFF. CDR3 DNA sequence: TGTGCCAGCAGTTATTTCCAGGGGACGAACACCGGGGAGCTGTTTTTT.

The chain uses TRBV11-3 and TRBJ1-1; D unresolved. Germline CDR1 is SGHNT and CDR2 is YENEEA. V shed 5 bases and J shed 1 base, with 8 bases lying between them. The CDR3 is made up of 13 amino acids. The CDR3 loop is CASSEEANTEAFF. The CDR3 DNA follows: TGTGCCAGCAGCGAGGAGGCGAACACTGAAGCTTTCTTT.

This sequence joins TRBV3-1 (or the pseudogene TRBV3-2) and TRBJ1-5; D remains unclear. The CDR3 sequence is 13 residues long. From germline, CDR1 is LGHDT and CDR2 YNNKEL (reference sequence). V lost 1 base and J 7 bases, leaving 8 bases between the germline ends. This CDR3 reads CASSQGVGQPQHF. CDR3 nucleotides: TGTGCCAGCAGCCAAGGGGTGGGCCAGCCCCAGCATTTT.

The chain is built from TRBV21-1 and TRBJ2-3; the D segment call TRBD2 is taken from the table without a DNA check. TRBV21-1 is assigned pseudogene status. This CDR3 region has 19 residues. CDR3 DNA sequence: TGTGCCAGCAGCGCCCAAGGGCTTCAGGGACTAGCGGGGGGGGATACGCAGTATTTT. Residues: CASSAQGLQGLAGGDTQYF.

This clone has only one observation. The rearrangement joins TRBV3-1 (or the pseudogene TRBV3-2) to TRBJ2-7, with D possibly matching TRBD1 (5 bases). The CDR3 is made up of 13 amino acids. Germline loops: CDR1 LGHDT, CDR2 YNNKEL (reference sequence). V lost 2 bases to trimming and J lost 9 bases, with 14 bases between them. The CDR3 here is CASSQYRNGLQYF. Written as DNA, the CDR3 is TGTGCCAGCAGCCAATACAGGAATGGGTTGCAGTACTTC.

This clone occurred once. The chain employs TRBV7-9 and TRBJ2-3; D is possibly TRBD2 (6 bases). This CDR3 is 11 amino acids long. Per germline, CDR1 SEHNR and CDR2 FQNEAQ (reference sequence). V was pared by 7 bases and J by 6 bases, with 8 bases between. CDR3 loop: CASTLADTQYF. CDR3 nucleotides: TGTGCCAGCACCCTAGCGGATACGCAGTATTTT.

The chain carries TRBV6-5 and TRBJ2-3, with TRBD2 matching over 12 bases. This CDR3 has 15 residues. From germline, CDR1 is MNHEY and CDR2 SVGAGI. J lost 3 bases, V lost 9 bases, and 7 bases had no gene match. CDR3 region: CASRTSGMITDTQYF. The CDR3 DNA reads as TGTGCCAGTAGGACTAGCGGGATGATAACAGATACGCAGTATTTT.

This clone was detected only a few times. The chain recombines TRBV5-1 with TRBJ1-6; D call uncertain. Germline V gene data show CDR1 as SGHRS and CDR2 as YFSETQ. The CDR3 has 13 amino acids. V was cut by 0 bases and J by 15 bases, with 13 bases left in between. The CDR3 here is CASSLVEGKNLHF. The CDR3 DNA reads as TGCGCCAGCAGCTTGGTGGAGGGAAAGAACCTCCACTTT.

The V and J genes are TRBV29-1 and TRBJ1-2; D call uncertain. The germline gives CDR1 SQVTM, CDR2 ANQGSEA. The CDR3 has 14 amino acids. V lost 6 bases and J 8 bases, leaving 22 bases between the germline ends. In DNA, the CDR3 is TGCAGCGTCCCACCGGGGAGTCCCCGAGAGGGCTACACCTTC. This encodes CSVPPGSPREGYTF.

The chain recombines TRBV19 with TRBJ1-2; tentatively, D is TRBD1 (5 bases). Germline-derived CDR1 and CDR2 are LNHDA and SQIVND (reference sequence). Trimming removed 0 bases at V and 2 bases at J, with 13 bases between. This CDR3 is built from 16 residues. CDR3 DNA sequence: TGTGCCAGTAGTATAGATCACCAGACAGCCAACTATGGCTACACCTTC. Protein: CASSIDHQTANYGYTF.

The chain links TRBV5-1 to TRBJ2-5, with 14 bases identical to TRBD2. Germline V gene lookup returns CDR1 SGHRS and CDR2 YFSETQ. The CDR3 length is 14 residues. V shed 4 bases, J shed 5 bases, and the junction held 1 base outside the gene matches. CDR3 loop: CASSRTSGGETQYF. CDR3 nucleotides: TGCGCCAGCAGCAGGACTAGCGGGGGGGAGACCCAGTACTTC.

The chain couples TRBV23-1 to TRBJ2-7; D might be TRBD2 (5 bases). TRBV23-1 has ORF status, its function being uncertain. The CDR3 extends over 15 amino acids. Trimming took off 0 bases at V and 4 bases at J, with 13 bases between the two ends. The CDR3 DNA is TGCGCCAGCAGTCAATCGAGACGACGGGGTTACGAGCAGTACTTC. Residues: CASSQSRRRGYEQYF.

V gene TRBV2 combines with J gene TRBJ1-2; D is perhaps TRBD1 (5 bases). Trimming left V 5 bases short and J 7 bases short, with 14 bases between. There are 13 residues in the CDR3. Germline V gene data show CDR1 as SNHLY and CDR2 as FYNNEI. CDR3 nucleotide sequence: TGTGCCAGCAGTTTAAAGCAGGGATCTGGCTACACCTTC. It codes for CASSLKQGSGYTF.

The gene calls are TRBV2 and TRBJ2-7, with 9 nucleotides matching TRBD1. The J segment lost 6 bases and the V segment lost 2 bases, leaving 8 bases of the junction unmatched. Germline V gives CDR1 SNHLY, CDR2 FYNNEI. The CDR3 runs 15 residues. The chain's CDR3 is CASSESRDRVLEQYF. As DNA, the CDR3 is TGTGCCAGCAGTGAATCCCGGGACAGGGTACTCGAGCAGTACTTC.

The rearrangement links TRBV25-1 to TRBJ1-6, with TRBD1 as a possible D gene (6 bases). Deletions cut 6 bases from V and 9 bases from J, with 18 bases between. Germline CDR1 reads MGHDK; CDR2 reads SYGVNS. The CDR3 is 15 amino acids. CDR3 sequence: CASRRSGQPGSPLHF. The CDR3 DNA is TGTGCCAGCAGGCGAAGTGGACAGCCGGGTTCACCCCTCCACTTT.

The rearrangement uses TRBV9 and TRBJ2-5; D not certain. V was pared by 0 bases and J by 1 base, with 10 bases between. This CDR3 spans 15 amino acids. Germline V gene data show CDR1 as SGDLS and CDR2 as YYNGEE. The CDR3 region has the DNA TGTGCCAGCAGCGTAGGGATCACTACCCAAGAGACCCAGTACTTC. It is translated as CASSVGITTQETQYF.

The chain is built from TRBV12-3 or TRBV12-4 and TRBJ2-7; D is possibly TRBD2 (5 bases). V was clipped by 3 bases and J by 5 bases, with 11 bases between them. The CDR3 has 13 residues. CDR3 protein: CASSFRGPDEQYF. The CDR3, as DNA: TGTGCCAGCAGTTTCAGAGGGCCGGACGAGCAGTACTTC.

This chain links TRBV2 with TRBJ2-2; perhaps TRBD2 as D (6 bases). In germline, CDR1 is SNHLY, CDR2 FYNNEI. Trimming took off 6 bases at V and 0 bases at J, with 8 bases between the two ends. The CDR3 is 14 residues long. DNA of the CDR3: TGTGCCAGCAGGGAGGGACCGAACACCGGGGAGCTGTTTTTT. Its protein is CASREGPNTGELFF.

The chain employs TRBV5-6 and TRBJ1-2; D possibly corresponds to TRBD1 (6 bases). The V end was cut by 1 base, the J end by 1 base, with 8 bases between. This CDR3 has 14 amino acids. Germline CDR1 is SGHDT and CDR2 is YYEEEE. DNA of the CDR3: TGTGCCAGCAGCTTGACAGGGTATAACTATGGCTACACCTTC. This translates into CASSLTGYNYGYTF.